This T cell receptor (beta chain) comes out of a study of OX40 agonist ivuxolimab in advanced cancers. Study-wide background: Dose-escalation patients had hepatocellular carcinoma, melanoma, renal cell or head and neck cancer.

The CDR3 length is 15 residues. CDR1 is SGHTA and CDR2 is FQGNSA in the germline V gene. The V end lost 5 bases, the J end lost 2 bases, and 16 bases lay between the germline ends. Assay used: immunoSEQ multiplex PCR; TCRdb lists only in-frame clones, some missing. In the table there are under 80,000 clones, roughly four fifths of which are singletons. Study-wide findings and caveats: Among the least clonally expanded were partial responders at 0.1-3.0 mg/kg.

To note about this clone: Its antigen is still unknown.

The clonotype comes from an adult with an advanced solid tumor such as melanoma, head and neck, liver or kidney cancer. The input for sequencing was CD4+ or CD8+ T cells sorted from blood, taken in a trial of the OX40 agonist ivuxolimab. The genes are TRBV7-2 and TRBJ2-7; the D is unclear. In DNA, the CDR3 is TGTGCCAGCAGCCCATCGAGCGACCGGGCCTACGAGCAGTACTTC. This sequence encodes CASSPSSDRAYEQYF.